These 25 T cell receptor beta chains originate from one sample sequenced in a study of OX40 agonist ivuxolimab in advanced cancers. Some clones are missing from TCRdb's copy, which holds only in-frame ones; the method was immunoSEQ multiplex PCR. The data contain about 73,000 clones, roughly 86% of them singletons. The material sequenced was CD4+ or CD8+ T cells sorted from blood, taken in a trial of the OX40 agonist ivuxolimab. The origin of the receptors is an adult with an advanced solid tumor such as melanoma, head and neck, liver or kidney cancer.

The chain links TRBV6-5 to TRBJ2-1; 7 positions agree with TRBD1. The CDR3 totals 14 residues. Looked up from germline, CDR1 is MNHEY and CDR2 is SVGAGI. The trim removed 6 bases at V and 5 bases at J, leaving 7 bases unmatched. The CDR3 spells CASRKPQGDNEQFF. For the CDR3, the DNA is TGTGCCAGCAGAAAGCCCCAGGGGGACAATGAGCAGTTCTTC.

This chain links TRBV5-1 with TRBJ2-5, with 9 bases aligning to TRBD1. J lost 5 bases, V lost 1 base, and 9 bases had no gene match. Germline V gives CDR1 SGHRS, CDR2 YFSETQ. The CDR3 is 16 amino acids. The CDR3 DNA reads as TGCGCCAGCAGCTTGAGAGGACAGGGGTCTTGGGAGACCCAGTACTTC. Translation: CASSLRGQGSWETQYF.

The chain is built from TRBV7-8 and TRBJ2-7; D might be TRBD2 (6 bases). This CDR3 is 15 amino acids long. Germline CDR1 is SGHVS and CDR2 is FQNEAQ. Trimming took off 1 base at V and 0 bases at J, with 10 bases between the two ends. CDR3: CASSLVEGVSYEQYF. For the CDR3, the DNA is TGTGCCAGCAGCTTAGTGGAGGGCGTCTCCTACGAGCAGTACTTC.

CDR3 coding DNA: TGTGCCAGCAGTGATACGGGGAGCTCCTACGAGCAGTACTTC. Protein: CASSDTGSSYEQYF. The chain links TRBV6-1 to TRBJ2-7; a possible D gene is TRBD2 (5 bases). The CDR3 spans 14 residues. The V end was cut by 3 bases, the J end by 0 bases, with 9 bases between. Per the germline V gene, CDR1 is MNHNS and CDR2 is SASEGT.

This chain joins TRBV27 and TRBJ2-7; D gene uncertain. V dropped 6 bases and J dropped 7 bases, with 25 bases sitting between them. Germline CDR1 is MNHEY and CDR2 is SMNVEV (reference sequence). This CDR3 is built from 16 residues. The CDR3 reads CASRSSRVPTIGEQYF. In DNA form, the CDR3 reads TGTGCCAGCAGGTCAAGCCGGGTCCCCACGATTGGGGAGCAGTACTTC.

The chain employs TRBV27 and TRBJ2-2; D not certain. Germline V lookup: CDR1 MNHEY, CDR2 SMNVEV (reference sequence). Between the trimmed V and J ends, which lost 1 base and 6 bases, there was a span of 6 bases. The CDR3 length is 13 residues. CDR3 region: CASSLFSPGELFF. The DNA of the CDR3 is TGTGCCAGCAGTTTATTTTCCCCCGGGGAGCTGTTTTTT.

The V and J genes are TRBV11-2 and TRBJ2-2, with D perhaps matching TRBD1 (6 bases). CDR3 length: 14 residues. Deletions cut 5 bases from V and 2 bases from J, with 9 bases between. Germline V gives CDR1 SGHAT, CDR2 FQNNGV. This CDR3 reads CASSLDRNTGELFF. For the CDR3, the DNA is TGTGCCAGCAGCCTGGACAGAAACACCGGGGAGCTGTTTTTT.

The genes are TRBV4-3 and TRBJ2-3, with D maybe TRBD2 (6 bases). Germline V gene lookup returns CDR1 LGHNA and CDR2 YSLEER. V lost 0 bases and J 6 bases, leaving 13 bases between the germline ends. The CDR3 has 15 residues. The CDR3 nucleotides are TGCGCCAGCAGCCAAGATATGCTAGCGTCTGATACGCAGTATTTT. Protein: CASSQDMLASDTQYF.

V and J are TRBV7-7 and TRBJ2-5; D is possibly TRBD2 (5 bases). There are 13 residues in the CDR3. CDR1 and CDR2 from the germline V gene are SSHAT and FNYEAQ (reference sequence). Trimming took off 5 bases at V and 7 bases at J, with 14 bases between the two ends. CDR3 loop: CASSPQFEGTQYF. CDR3 bases: TGTGCCAGCAGCCCCCAGTTCGAGGGGACCCAGTACTTC.

The chain recombines TRBV5-1 with TRBJ2-5, with 9 bases matching TRBD2. J gave up 5 bases and V 1 base, and 3 bases lay outside the gene matches. Germline V lookup: CDR1 SGHRS, CDR2 YFSETQ. The CDR3 sequence is 14 residues long. CDR3 in amino acids: CASSLTSGQETQYF. Written as DNA, the CDR3 is TGCGCCAGCAGCTTGACTAGCGGGCAGGAGACCCAGTACTTC.

This clone was observed once. This sequence joins TRBV6-1 and TRBJ1-5, with D unclear. Trimming removed 1 base from V and 4 bases from J, with 11 bases in between. The CDR3 covers 15 residues. Germline V gives CDR1 MNHNS, CDR2 SASEGT. CDR3 in amino acids: CASSEGRVLNQPQHF. DNA for the CDR3: TGTGCCAGCAGTGAAGGAAGGGTATTGAATCAGCCCCAGCATTTT.

This clone has only a few counts. V gene TRBV4-1 combines with J gene TRBJ1-2; possibly TRBD1 for D (5 bases). Germline values: CDR1 MGHRA, CDR2 YSYEKL. This CDR3 contains 13 residues. With 5 bases removed from V and 4 bases from J, the gap between germline ends came to 11 bases. CDR3 nucleotide sequence: TGCGCCAGCAGCGGGCCCGGGGCCTATGGCTACACCTTC. Protein: CASSGPGAYGYTF.

This clone was picked up one time. The chain couples TRBV7-2 to TRBJ2-1; 7 nucleotides agree with TRBD1. This CDR3 spans 15 amino acids. The junction had 4 bases not matched to a gene; V was cut back by 5 bases and J by 0 bases. Germline CDR1 and CDR2: SGHTA and FQGNSA. Here the CDR3 DNA reads TGTGCCAGCAGCCTGGGGACAGCCTCCTACAATGAGCAGTTCTTC. Its protein is CASSLGTASYNEQFF. The full variable domain, in which reference TRBV7-2 and TRBJ2-1 provide the parts outside the CDR3, is GAGVSQSPSNKVTEKGKDVELRCDPISGHTALYWYRQSLGQGLEFLIYFQGNSAPDKSGLPSDRFSAERTGGSVSTLTIQRTQQEDSAVYLCASSLGTASYNEQFFGPGTRLTVL.

This chain joins TRBV28 and TRBJ1-4, with D perhaps matching TRBD1 (5 bases). V dropped 2 bases and J dropped 11 bases, with 12 bases sitting between them. Germline V gives CDR1 MDHEN, CDR2 SYDVKM. The CDR3 runs 13 residues. CDR3 region: CASSLRDFGKLFF. In DNA form, the CDR3 reads TGTGCCAGCAGTTTAAGGGACTTTGGGAAACTGTTTTTT.

This chain links TRBV14 with TRBJ2-5; D gene ambiguous. The CDR3 extends over 15 amino acids. Trimming cost V 3 bases and J 5 bases, with 16 bases left between them. Germline values: CDR1 SGHDN, CDR2 FVKESK. CDR3 nucleotide sequence: TGTGCCAGCAGCCATCAGAAAACTAAGTTTGAGACCCAGTACTTC. Amino acids: CASSHQKTKFETQYF. Supplemented by reference TRBV14 and TRBJ2-5, the full variable domain reads EAGVTQFPSHSVIEKGQTVTLRCDPISGHDNLYWYRRVMGKEIKFLLHFVKESKQDESGMPNNRFLAERTGGTYSTLKVQPAELEDSGVYFCASSHQKTKFETQYFGPGTRLLVL.

This chain links TRBV6-5 with TRBJ1-2, with D uncertain. This CDR3 comprises 11 residues. In germline, CDR1 is MNHEY, CDR2 SVGAGI. V was clipped by 4 bases and J by 8 bases, with 8 bases between them. The CDR3 DNA reads TGTGCCAGCAGTTCCGCCACAGGCTACACCTTC. Its protein product is CASSSATGYTF.

This sequence joins TRBV5-1 and TRBJ2-2; a possible D gene is TRBD2 (6 bases). From germline, CDR1 is SGHRS and CDR2 YFSETQ. This CDR3 has 16 residues. The V end was cut by 2 bases, the J end by 4 bases, with 15 bases between. CDR3 protein: CASSFDGSGTTGELFF. CDR3 nucleotide sequence: TGCGCCAGCAGCTTTGATGGTAGCGGAACCACCGGGGAGCTGTTTTTT.

The CDR3 loop is CASSPSTVLFNTDTQYF. The CDR3 DNA sequence: TGTGCCAGCTCACCTTCCACCGTTCTGTTCAACACAGATACGCAGTATTTT. The V gene is TRBV18, the J gene TRBJ2-3; D is uncertain. The germline V gene has CDR1 KGHSH and CDR2 LQKENI. The CDR3 is 17 residues long. Between the trimmed V and J ends, which lost 3 bases and 2 bases, there was a span of 18 bases.

This chain uses TRBV5-1 with TRBJ2-7, with 7 bases fitting TRBD1. The CDR3 runs to 15 residues. V was clipped by 1 base and J by 2 bases; unmatched bases: 6. Per germline, CDR1 SGHRS and CDR2 YFSETQ. In DNA form, the CDR3 reads TGCGCCAGCAGCTTGCTGGGGACAGTTCCCTACGAGCAGTACTTC. It is translated as CASSLLGTVPYEQYF.

The rearrangement uses TRBV5-6 and TRBJ1-2, with a tentative D call TRBD1 (6 bases). The CDR3 is 15 amino acids. CDR1 and CDR2 (germline): SGHDT, YYEEEE. The V end was cut by 2 bases, the J end by 8 bases, with 19 bases between. The CDR3 bases are TGTGCCAGCAGCTTACCAACAGGGACCCTGGAAGGCTACACCTTC. Protein: CASSLPTGTLEGYTF.

This chain links TRBV6-6 with TRBJ2-2; 7 bases line up with TRBD1. Germline CDR1 and CDR2: MNHNY and SVGAGI (reference sequence). J was trimmed by 0 bases and V by 5 bases; bases with no gene match: 6. The CDR3 covers 16 residues. Here the CDR3 DNA reads TGTGCCAGCAGTACCCCCGGGACAGCGAACACCGGGGAGCTGTTTTTT. This codes for CASSTPGTANTGELFF.

The CDR3, as DNA: TGTGCCAGCAGCCTAGGGGCGGCTAGGACTTTCTTT. Translating gives CASSLGAARTFF. This chain links TRBV28 with TRBJ1-1; a weak D match, TRBD1 (5 bases). The CDR3 loop spans 12 amino acids. The V gene's germline CDR1 is MDHEN and CDR2 SYDVKM. Trimming cost V 6 bases and J 12 bases, with 17 bases left between them.

The rearrangement links TRBV7-2 to TRBJ2-1, with 8 bases identical to TRBD2. This CDR3 is built from 13 residues. The germline CDR1 and CDR2 sequences are SGHTA and FQGNSA. Trimming cost V 1 base and J 16 bases; bases outside gene matches: 9. For the CDR3, the DNA is TGTGCCAGCAGCTTAGAAATGACTAGCGAGGCATTCTTC. This gives the protein CASSLEMTSEAFF.

The chain combines TRBV28 with TRBJ1-2; the D gene is possibly TRBD1 (5 bases). V was shortened by 5 bases and J by 0 bases, with 7 bases between the two germline ends. Per germline, CDR1 MDHEN and CDR2 SYDVKM. The CDR3 loop spans 13 amino acids. In nucleotides, the CDR3 is TGTGCCAGCAGTACAGGCGCTAACTATGGCTACACCTTC. It translates to CASSTGANYGYTF.

CDR3 sequence reads: CASSLGGTGSYNEQFF. The DNA for the CDR3 is TGTGCCAGCAGCTTAGGCGGGACAGGGTCGTACAATGAGCAGTTCTTC. The genes are TRBV11-2 and TRBJ2-1; 9 nucleotides align to TRBD1. CDR3 length: 16 residues. Losses at the gene ends were 1 base for V and 4 bases for J; bases not matched to a gene: 5. Germline CDR1 and CDR2: SGHAT and FQNNGV.